This T cell receptor beta chain was recovered during a study of blood T cell repertoires in COVID-19. Study-wide background: COVID-19 samples from acute and convalescent phases originated in the United States, Italy and Spain.

CDR3 length: 14 amino acids. V trimming: 5 bases; J trimming: 7 bases; junction bases outside the gene matches: 2. CDR1 LNHDA and CDR2 SQIVND come from the germline V gene (reference sequence). Libraries were prepared by immunoSEQ multiplex PCR; TCRdb keeps only in-frame clonotypes and omits some of them. This repertoire shows fewer than 55,000 clones, 80% to 85% found once; its top ten account for roughly an eighth. This chain links TRBV19 with TRBJ1-6; 10 bases map to TRBD1. Material for sequencing was peripheral blood. This TCR was sampled from a human donor with acute or convalescent COVID-19. The donor label of this sample is uncertain. DNA for the CDR3: TGTGCCAGTAGTGGGGACAGGGGAAATTCACCCCTCCACTTT. Its protein is CASSGDRGNSPLHF.